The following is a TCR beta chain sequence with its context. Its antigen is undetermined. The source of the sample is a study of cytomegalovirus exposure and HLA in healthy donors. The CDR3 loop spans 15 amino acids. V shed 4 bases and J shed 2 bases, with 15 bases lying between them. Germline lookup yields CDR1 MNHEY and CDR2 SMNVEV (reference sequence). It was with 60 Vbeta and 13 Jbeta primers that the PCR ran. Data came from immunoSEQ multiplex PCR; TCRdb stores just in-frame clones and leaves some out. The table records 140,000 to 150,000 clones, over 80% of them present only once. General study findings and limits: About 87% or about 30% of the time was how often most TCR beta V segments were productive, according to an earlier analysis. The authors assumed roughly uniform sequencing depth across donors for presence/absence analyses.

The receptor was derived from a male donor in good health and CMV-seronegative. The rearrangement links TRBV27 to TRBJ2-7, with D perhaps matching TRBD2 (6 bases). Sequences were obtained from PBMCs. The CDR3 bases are TGTGCCAGCAGTTCCCAATCGACGGGAGCCTACGAGCAGTACTTC. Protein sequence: CASSSQSTGAYEQYF.